The present T cell receptor beta chain was sequenced within a study of blood T cell repertoires in COVID-19 (dated by TCRdb to 2020 to 2022). The study in broad terms: Samples from collaborators originated in the United States, Italy and Spain and spanned both the acute and convalescent phases of COVID-19. The prospective study material was composed of cDNA or gDNA derived from T cells, B-cell-depleted T cells, or PBMCs. Samples were obtained from the ongoing ImmuneRACE study (first 160 participants) and from approximately 1,200 subjects provided by 6 global collaborators. HLA class I and class II types, where available, came from metadata supplied by the sample provider rather than from assay-based typing. A de-identified subject ID, COVID-19 status, age in years and sex were almost always included in the sample metadata. A freely available public database, intended as a resource for researchers studying the immune response to SARS-CoV-2, is where the repertoires were released. The dataset comprised deeply sampled blood TCRbeta repertoires from subjects exposed to, actively infected with, or recovered from COVID-19. The research as a whole found: How much clinical and demographic metadata was included differed by source and by participant, and the metadata was provided uncurated.

About this clone: There is no known antigen for this receptor. Base quality data are lacking; no much larger clone is found one base away.

Spanning cysteine to phenylalanine, the CDR3 consists of 15 amino acids. Only the CDR3 DNA stays, 45 bases, in frame from base 1. Unmatched junction bases come to 7, with V trimmed by 3 bases and J by 5 bases. CDR1 SGHNT and CDR2 YYREEE are derived from the germline V gene (reference sequence). TCRbeta CDR3 regions were amplified from genomic DNA using the immunoSEQ Assay, a bias-controlled multiplex PCR. The study's own analysis went as follows. Within the assay, amplification of reference gene primers was used to estimate how many nucleated cells each sample contained. To quantify the absolute abundance of each unique TCRbeta CDR3 rearrangement, sequence reads were collapsed and filtered. For each sample, productive Simpson clonality was calculated as the square root of Simpson's diversity index across productive rearrangements. TCRdb limited this immuneACCESS table to in-frame rearrangements with V and J called. A share of clones is missing; checked studies link under half to unresolved V genes, and the rest is unexplained. The V and J calls and clone size are taken from that table; D and trimming were inferred from the DNA. This sample holds some 87,000 clones; approximately 78% were observed only once. More than 10% of the sample goes to the ten largest clones.

The collaborating institutions used their own protocols to collect whole blood in K2EDTA tubes. For TCRbeta analysis, collaborators shipped samples in one of three forms: frozen whole blood, isolated PBMCs, or DNA extracted from either of those sample types. This TCR derives from a human donor in a cohort sampled during active COVID-19. Sequenced material: peripheral blood. The rearranged segments are TRBV5-4 and TRBJ2-5, with TRBD1 identical over 10 junction bases. The nucleotides are TGTGCCAGCAGCTCCCAGACAGGGGGCCTGGAGACCCAGTACTTC. Translation gives CASSSQTGGLETQYF.